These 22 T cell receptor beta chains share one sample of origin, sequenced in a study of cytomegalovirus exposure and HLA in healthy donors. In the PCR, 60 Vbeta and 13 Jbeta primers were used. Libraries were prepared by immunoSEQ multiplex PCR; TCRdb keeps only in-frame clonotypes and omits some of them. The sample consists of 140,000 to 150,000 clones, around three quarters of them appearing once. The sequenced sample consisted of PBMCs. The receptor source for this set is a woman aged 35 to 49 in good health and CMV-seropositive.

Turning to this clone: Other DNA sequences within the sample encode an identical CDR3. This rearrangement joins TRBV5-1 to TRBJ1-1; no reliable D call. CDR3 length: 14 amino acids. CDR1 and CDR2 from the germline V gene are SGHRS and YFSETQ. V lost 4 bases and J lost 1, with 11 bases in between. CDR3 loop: CASSLETGNTEAFF. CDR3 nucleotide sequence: TGCGCCAGCAGCCTAGAGACGGGGAACACTGAAGCTTTCTTT.

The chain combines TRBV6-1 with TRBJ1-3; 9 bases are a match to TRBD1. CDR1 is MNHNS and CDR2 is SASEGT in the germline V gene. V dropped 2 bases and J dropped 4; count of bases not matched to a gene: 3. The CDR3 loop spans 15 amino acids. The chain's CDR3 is CASSEPGQGGNTIYF. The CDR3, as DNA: TGTGCCAGCAGTGAACCCGGACAGGGGGGAAACACCATATATTTT.

The CDR3 here is CASSKGQGDTDTQYF. The CDR3 DNA reads as TGTGCCAGCAGCAAAGGACAGGGGGACACAGATACGCAGTATTTT. The chain is built from TRBV21-1 and TRBJ2-3; no DNA check was done on the table's D call, TRBD1. TRBV21-1 is classified as a pseudogene. CDR3 length: 15 amino acids.

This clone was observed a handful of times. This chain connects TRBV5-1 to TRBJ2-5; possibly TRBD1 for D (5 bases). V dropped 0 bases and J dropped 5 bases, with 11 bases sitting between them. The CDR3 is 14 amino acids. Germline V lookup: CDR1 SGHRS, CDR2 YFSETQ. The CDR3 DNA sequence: TGCGCCAGCAGCTTGGCAGGGAACATGGAGACCCAGTACTTC. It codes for CASSLAGNMETQYF.

CDR3 protein: CATSRAGTDTQYF. The CDR3, as DNA: TGTGCCACCAGCAGAGCCGGGACAGATACGCAGTATTTT. The J gene is TRBJ2-3, the V gene TRBV15; D is undetermined. Germline V gene lookup returns CDR1 LNHNV and CDR2 YYDKDF (reference sequence). Trimming cost V 1 base and J 3 bases, with 5 bases left between them. The CDR3 totals 13 residues.

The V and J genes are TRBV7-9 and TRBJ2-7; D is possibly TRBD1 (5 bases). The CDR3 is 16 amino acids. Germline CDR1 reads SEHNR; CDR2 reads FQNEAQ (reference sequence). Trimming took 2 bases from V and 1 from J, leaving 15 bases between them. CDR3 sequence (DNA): TGTGCCAGCAGCTTATCTGGGGCGAGTGGGTCCTACGAGCAGTACTTC. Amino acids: CASSLSGASGSYEQYF.

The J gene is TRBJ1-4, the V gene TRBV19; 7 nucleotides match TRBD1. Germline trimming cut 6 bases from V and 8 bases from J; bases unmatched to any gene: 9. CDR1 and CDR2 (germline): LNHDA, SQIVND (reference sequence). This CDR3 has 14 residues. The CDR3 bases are TGTGCCAGTAGCCGACAGGGAACACGCGAAAAACTGTTTTTT. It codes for CASSRQGTREKLFF.

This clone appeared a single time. The CDR3 DNA reads as TGCGCCAGCAGCCCTGGGACAGGGGCCCTCGAAAAACTGTTTTTT. Translating it yields CASSPGTGALEKLFF. This chain links TRBV5-1 with TRBJ1-4; 10 bases map to TRBD1. Germline values: CDR1 SGHRS, CDR2 YFSETQ. V shed 4 bases and J 8 bases; nucleotides not matched to a gene: 8. The CDR3 consists of 15 residues.

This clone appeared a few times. Here the CDR3 reads CASRDAGGEKLFF. In DNA form, the CDR3 reads TGTGCCAGCAGGGACGCGGGGGGGGAAAAACTGTTTTTT. This chain links TRBV6-5 with TRBJ1-4; TRBD1 is a possible D gene (5 bases). The CDR3 loop spans 13 amino acids. Germline V gene lookup returns CDR1 MNHEY and CDR2 SVGAGI. V shed 6 bases and J shed 8 bases, with 13 bases lying between them.

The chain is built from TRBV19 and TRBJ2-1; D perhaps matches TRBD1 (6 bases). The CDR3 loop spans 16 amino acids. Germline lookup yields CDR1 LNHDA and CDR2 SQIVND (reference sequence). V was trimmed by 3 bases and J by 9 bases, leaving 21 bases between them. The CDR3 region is CASSIMGTTRPVEQFF. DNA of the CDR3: TGTGCCAGTAGTATCATGGGGACAACTAGGCCGGTTGAGCAGTTCTTC.

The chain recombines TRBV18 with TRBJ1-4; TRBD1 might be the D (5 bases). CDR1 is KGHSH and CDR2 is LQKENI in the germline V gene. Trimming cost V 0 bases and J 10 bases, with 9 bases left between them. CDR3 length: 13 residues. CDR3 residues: CASSPPGLGKLFF. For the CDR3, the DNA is TGTGCCAGCTCACCACCGGGGCTCGGAAAACTGTTTTTT.

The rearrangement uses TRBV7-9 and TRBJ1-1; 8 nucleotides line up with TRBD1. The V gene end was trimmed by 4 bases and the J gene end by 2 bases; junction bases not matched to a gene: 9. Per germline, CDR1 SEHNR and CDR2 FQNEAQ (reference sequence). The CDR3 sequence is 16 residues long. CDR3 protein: CASSSTPGTGNTEAFF. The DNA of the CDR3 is TGTGCCAGCAGCTCGACTCCTGGGACAGGAAACACTGAAGCTTTCTTT.

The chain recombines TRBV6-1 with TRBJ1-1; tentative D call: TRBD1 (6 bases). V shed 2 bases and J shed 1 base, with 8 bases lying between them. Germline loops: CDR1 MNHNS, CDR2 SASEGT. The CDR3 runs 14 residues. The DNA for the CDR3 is TGTGCCAGCAGTGAACGGGGACAGAACACTGAAGCTTTCTTT. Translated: CASSERGQNTEAFF.

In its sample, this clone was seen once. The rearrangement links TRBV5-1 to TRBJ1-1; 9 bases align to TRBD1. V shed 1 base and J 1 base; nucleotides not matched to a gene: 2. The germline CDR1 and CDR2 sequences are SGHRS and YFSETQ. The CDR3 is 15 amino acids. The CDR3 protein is CASSLMGQGNTEAFF. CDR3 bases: TGCGCCAGCAGCTTGATGGGACAGGGGAACACTGAAGCTTTCTTT.

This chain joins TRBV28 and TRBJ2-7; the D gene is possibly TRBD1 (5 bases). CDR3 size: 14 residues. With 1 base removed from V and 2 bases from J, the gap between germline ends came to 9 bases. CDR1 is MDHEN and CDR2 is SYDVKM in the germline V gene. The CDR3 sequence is CASSLSRGPYEQYF. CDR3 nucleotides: TGTGCCAGCAGTTTATCAAGGGGCCCCTACGAGCAGTACTTC.

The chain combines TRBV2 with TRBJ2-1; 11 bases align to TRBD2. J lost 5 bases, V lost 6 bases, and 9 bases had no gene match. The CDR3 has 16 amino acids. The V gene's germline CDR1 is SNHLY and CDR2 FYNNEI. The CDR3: CASRSGTSGGNNEQFF. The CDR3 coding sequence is TGTGCCAGCAGATCCGGGACTAGCGGAGGTAACAATGAGCAGTTCTTC.

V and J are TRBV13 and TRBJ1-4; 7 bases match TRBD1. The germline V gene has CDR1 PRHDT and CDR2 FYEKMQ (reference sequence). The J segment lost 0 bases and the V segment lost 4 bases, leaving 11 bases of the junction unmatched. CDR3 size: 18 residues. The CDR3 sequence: CASSSFMGDSATNEKLFF. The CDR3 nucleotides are TGTGCCAGCAGCTCCTTTATGGGGGACAGTGCAACTAATGAAAAACTGTTTTTT. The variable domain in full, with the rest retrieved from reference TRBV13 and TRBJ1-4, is AAGVIQSPRHLIKEKRETATLKCYPIPRHDTVYWYQQGPGQDPQFLISFYEKMQSDKGSIPDRFSAQQFSDYHSELNMSSLELGDSALYFCASSSFMGDSATNEKLFFGSGTQLSVL.

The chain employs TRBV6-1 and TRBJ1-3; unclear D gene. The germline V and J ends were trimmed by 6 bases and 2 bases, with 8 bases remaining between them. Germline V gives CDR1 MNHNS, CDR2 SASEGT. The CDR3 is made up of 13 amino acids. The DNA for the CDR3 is TGTGCCAGCAGGCGGGATCCTGGAAACACCATATATTTT. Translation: CASRRDPGNTIYF.

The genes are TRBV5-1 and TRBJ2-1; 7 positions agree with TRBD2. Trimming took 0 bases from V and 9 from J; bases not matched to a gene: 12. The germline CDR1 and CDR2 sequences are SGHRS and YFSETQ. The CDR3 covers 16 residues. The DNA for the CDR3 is TGCGCCAGCAGCTTGGGGGCGGGGGTATCGAAGGGTGAGCAGTTCTTC. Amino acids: CASSLGAGVSKGEQFF.

The CDR3 sequence is CASSLGPTGNYGYTF. DNA for the CDR3: TGTGCCAGCAGTTTAGGGCCGACAGGGAACTATGGCTACACCTTC. The V gene is TRBV27, the J gene TRBJ1-2; TRBD1 aligns across 7 bases. Trimming took 2 bases from V and 2 from J; bases not matched to a gene: 5. Germline V gives CDR1 MNHEY, CDR2 SMNVEV (reference sequence). This CDR3 is built from 15 residues.

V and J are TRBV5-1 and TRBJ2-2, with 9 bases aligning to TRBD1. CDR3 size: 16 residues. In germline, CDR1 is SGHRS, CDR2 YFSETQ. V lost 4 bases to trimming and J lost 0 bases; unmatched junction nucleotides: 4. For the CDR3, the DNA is TGCGCCAGCAGCGGGGGACAGGGAACGAACACCGGGGAGCTGTTTTTT. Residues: CASSGGQGTNTGELFF. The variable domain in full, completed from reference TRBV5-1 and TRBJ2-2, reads KAGVTQTPRYLIKTRGQQVTLSCSPISGHRSVSWYQQTPGQGLQFLFEYFSETQRNKGNFPGRFSGRQFSNSRSEMNVSTLELGDSALYLCASSGGQGTNTGELFFGEGSRLTVL.

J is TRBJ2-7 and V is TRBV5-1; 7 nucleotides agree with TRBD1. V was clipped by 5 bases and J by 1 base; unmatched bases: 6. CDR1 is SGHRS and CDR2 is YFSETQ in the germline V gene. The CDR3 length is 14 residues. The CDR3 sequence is CASRSGTASYEQYF. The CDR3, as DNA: TGCGCCAGCAGATCCGGGACAGCATCCTACGAGCAGTACTTC.